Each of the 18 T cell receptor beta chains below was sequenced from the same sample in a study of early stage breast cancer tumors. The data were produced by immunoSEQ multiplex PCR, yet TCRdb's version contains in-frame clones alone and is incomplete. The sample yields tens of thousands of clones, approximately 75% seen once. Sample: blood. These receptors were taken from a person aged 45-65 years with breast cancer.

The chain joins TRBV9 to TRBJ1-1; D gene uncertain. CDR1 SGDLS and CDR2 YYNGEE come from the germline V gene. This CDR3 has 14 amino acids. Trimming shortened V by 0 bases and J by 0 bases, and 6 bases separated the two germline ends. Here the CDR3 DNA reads TGTGCCAGCAGCGTAGGAGCTATGAACACTGAAGCTTTCTTT. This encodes CASSVGAMNTEAFF.

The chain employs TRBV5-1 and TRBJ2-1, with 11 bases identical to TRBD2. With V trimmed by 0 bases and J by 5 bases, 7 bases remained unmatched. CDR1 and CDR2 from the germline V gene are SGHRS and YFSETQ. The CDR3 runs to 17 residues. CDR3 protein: CASSLVSGRADDNEQFF. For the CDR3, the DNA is TGCGCCAGCAGCTTGGTTAGCGGGAGGGCTGATGACAATGAGCAGTTCTTC.

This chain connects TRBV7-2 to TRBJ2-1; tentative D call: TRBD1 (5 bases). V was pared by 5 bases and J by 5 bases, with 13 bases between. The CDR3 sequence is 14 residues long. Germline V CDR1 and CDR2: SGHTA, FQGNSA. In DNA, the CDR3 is TGTGCCAGCAGCACCTTTATAGGGGACAATGAGCAGTTCTTC. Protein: CASSTFIGDNEQFF. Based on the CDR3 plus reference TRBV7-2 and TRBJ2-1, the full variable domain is GAGVSQSPSNKVTEKGKDVELRCDPISGHTALYWYRQSLGQGLEFLIYFQGNSAPDKSGLPSDRFSAERTGGSVSTLTIQRTQQEDSAVYLCASSTFIGDNEQFFGPGTRLTVL.

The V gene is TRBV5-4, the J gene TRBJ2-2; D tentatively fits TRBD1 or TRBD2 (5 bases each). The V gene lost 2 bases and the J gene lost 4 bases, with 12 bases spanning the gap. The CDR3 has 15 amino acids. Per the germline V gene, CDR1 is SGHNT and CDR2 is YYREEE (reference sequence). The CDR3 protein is CASSFPGPSTGELFF. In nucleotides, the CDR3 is TGTGCCAGCAGCTTCCCGGGACCTAGCACCGGGGAGCTGTTTTTT.

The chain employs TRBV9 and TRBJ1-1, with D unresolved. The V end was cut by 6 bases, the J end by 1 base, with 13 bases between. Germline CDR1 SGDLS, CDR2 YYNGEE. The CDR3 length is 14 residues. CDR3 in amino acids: CASNSGLTNTEAFF. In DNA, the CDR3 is TGTGCCAGCAACTCAGGACTGACGAACACTGAAGCTTTCTTT. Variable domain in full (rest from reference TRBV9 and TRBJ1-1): DSGVTQTPKHLITATGQRVTLRCSPRSGDLSVYWYQQSLDQGLQFLIQYYNGEERAKGNILERFSAQQFPDLHSELNLSSLELGDSALYFCASNSGLTNTEAFFGQGTRLTVV.

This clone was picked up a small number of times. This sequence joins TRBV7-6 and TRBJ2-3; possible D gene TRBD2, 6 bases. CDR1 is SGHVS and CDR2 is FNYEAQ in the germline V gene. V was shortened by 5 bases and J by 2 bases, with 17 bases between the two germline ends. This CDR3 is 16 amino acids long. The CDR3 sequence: CASSPRTRGNTDTQYF. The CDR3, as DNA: TGTGCCAGCAGCCCCCGGACCCGGGGGAACACAGATACGCAGTATTTT.

The CDR3 sequence is CSVQGTVTGELFF. In DNA form, the CDR3 reads TGCAGCGTTCAGGGGACGGTCACCGGGGAGCTGTTTTTT. The chain uses TRBV29-1 and TRBJ2-2, with D possibly matching TRBD1 (6 bases). V was cut by 5 bases and J by 4 bases, with 11 bases left in between. The CDR3 contains 13 residues. Germline V CDR1 and CDR2: SQVTM, ANQGSEA.

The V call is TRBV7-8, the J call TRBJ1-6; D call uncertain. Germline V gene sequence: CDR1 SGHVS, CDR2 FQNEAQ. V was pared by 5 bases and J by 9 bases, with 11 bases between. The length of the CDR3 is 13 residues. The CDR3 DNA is TGTGCCAGCAGCCCAGTCAGAAGTTCACCCCTCCACTTT. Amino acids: CASSPVRSSPLHF.

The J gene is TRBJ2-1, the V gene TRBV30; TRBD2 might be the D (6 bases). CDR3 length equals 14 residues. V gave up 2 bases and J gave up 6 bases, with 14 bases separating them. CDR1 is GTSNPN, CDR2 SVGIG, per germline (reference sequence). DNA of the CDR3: TGTGCCTGGAGTTCCGCGGGATCACCCAATGAGCAGTTCTTC. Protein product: CAWSSAGSPNEQFF.

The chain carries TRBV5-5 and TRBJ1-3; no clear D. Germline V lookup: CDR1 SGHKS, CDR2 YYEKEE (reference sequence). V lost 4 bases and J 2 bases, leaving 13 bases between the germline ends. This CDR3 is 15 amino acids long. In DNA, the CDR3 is TGTGCCAGCAGCCCGGACCCGTCGGCTGGAAACACCATATATTTT. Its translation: CASSPDPSAGNTIYF.

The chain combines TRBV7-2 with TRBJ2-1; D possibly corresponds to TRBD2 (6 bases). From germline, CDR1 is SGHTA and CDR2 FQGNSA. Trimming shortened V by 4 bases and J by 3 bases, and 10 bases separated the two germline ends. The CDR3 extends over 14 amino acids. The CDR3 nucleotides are TGTGCCAGCAGCTCGTCCGGGGGCTACAATGAGCAGTTCTTC. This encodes CASSSSGGYNEQFF.

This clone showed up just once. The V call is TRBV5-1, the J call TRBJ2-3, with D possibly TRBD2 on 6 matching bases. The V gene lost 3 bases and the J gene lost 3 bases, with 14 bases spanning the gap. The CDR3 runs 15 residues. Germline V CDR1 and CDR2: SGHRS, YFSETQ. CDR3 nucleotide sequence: TGCGCCAGCAGCTCAGGAGGGCCAAGGACAGATACGCAGTATTTT. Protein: CASSSGGPRTDTQYF.

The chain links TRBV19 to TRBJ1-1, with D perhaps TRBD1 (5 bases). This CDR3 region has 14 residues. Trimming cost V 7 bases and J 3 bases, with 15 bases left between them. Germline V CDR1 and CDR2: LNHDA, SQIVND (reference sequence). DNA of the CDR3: TGTGCCAGTACCAAGTGGGGACGGGACACTGAAGCTTTCTTT. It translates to CASTKWGRDTEAFF.

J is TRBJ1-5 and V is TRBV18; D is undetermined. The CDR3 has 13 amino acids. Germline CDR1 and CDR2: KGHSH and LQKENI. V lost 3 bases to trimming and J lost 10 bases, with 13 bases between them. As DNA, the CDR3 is TGTGCCAGCTCACCGCGGAGCGAATCTCCCCAGCATTTT. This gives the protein CASSPRSESPQHF. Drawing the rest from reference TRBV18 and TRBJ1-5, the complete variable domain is NAGVMQNPRHLVRRRGQEARLRCSPMKGHSHVYWYRQLPEEGLKFMVYLQKENIIDESGMPKERFSAEFPKEGPSILRIQQVVRGDSAAYFCASSPRSESPQHFGDGTRLSIL.

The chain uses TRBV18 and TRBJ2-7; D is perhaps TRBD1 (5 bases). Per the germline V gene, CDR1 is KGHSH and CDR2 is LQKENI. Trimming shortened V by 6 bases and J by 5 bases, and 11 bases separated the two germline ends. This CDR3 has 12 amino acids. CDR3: CASSPQGNEQYF. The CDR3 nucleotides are TGTGCCAGCTCCCCGCAGGGAAACGAGCAGTACTTC.

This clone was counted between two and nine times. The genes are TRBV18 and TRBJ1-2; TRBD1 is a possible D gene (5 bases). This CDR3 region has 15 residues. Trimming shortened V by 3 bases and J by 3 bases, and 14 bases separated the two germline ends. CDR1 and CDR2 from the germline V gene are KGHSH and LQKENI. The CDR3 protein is CASSPSRWGDYGYTF. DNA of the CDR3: TGTGCCAGCTCACCTTCGCGGTGGGGCGACTATGGCTACACCTTC.

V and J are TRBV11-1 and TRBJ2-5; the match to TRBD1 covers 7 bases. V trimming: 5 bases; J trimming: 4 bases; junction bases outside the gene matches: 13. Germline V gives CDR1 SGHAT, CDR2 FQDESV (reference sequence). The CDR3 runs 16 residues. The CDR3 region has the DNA TGTGCCAGCAGCCCCTTAGGGGGCGGAGAGGGAGAGACCCAGTACTTC. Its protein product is CASSPLGGGEGETQYF.

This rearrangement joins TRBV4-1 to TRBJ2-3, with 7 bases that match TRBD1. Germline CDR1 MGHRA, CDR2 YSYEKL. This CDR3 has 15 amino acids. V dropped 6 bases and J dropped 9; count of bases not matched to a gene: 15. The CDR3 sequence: CASRPTYPPGQTQYF. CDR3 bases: TGCGCCAGCAGACCCACATACCCTCCGGGACAGACGCAGTATTTT.